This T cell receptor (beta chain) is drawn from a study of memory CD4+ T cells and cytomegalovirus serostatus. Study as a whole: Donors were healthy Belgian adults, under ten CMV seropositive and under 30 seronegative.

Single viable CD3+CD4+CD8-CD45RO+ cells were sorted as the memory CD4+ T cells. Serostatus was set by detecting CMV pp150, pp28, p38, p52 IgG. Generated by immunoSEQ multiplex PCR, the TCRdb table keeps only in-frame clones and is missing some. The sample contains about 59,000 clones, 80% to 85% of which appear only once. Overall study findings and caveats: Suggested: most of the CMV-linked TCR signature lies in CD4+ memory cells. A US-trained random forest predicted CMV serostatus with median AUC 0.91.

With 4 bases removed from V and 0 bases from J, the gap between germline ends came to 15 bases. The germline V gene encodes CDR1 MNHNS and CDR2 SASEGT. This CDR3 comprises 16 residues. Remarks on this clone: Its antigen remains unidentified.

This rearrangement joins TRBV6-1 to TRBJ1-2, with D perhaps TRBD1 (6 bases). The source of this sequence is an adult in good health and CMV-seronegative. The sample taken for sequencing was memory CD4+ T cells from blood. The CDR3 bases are TGTGCCAGCAGTGTCGCCGGACAGCCCTCTAACTATGGCTACACCTTC. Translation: CASSVAGQPSNYGYTF.